This T cell receptor (beta chain) came from a study of blood T cell repertoires in COVID-19. Study-level background: Sites in the United States, Italy and Spain provided acute and convalescent COVID-19 samples.

Profiling relied on immunoSEQ multiplex PCR, and the TCRdb table lists in-frame clones only, not all of them. The sample lists some 230,000 clones; 80% to 90% were seen once. The study drew participants aged about 18 to 89 years from fewer than 30 US areas. Participants had their cohort set by participant-reported clinical history. The CDR3 extends over 14 amino acids. V was clipped by 7 bases and J by 9 bases, with 19 bases between them. Germline assignment: CDR1 SNHLY and CDR2 FYNNEI. Material for sequencing was PBMCs or T cells enriched from blood (not recorded which). The V gene is TRBV2, the J gene TRBJ2-1; a weak D match, TRBD1 (6 bases). The clonotype was recovered from a woman aged 18-29 years in a cohort exposed to, infected with or recovered from COVID-19 (not recorded which). The CDR3: CASTLLPGGGEQFF. As DNA, the CDR3 is TGTGCCAGCACCCTCCTTCCTGGGGGCGGTGAGCAGTTCTTC.